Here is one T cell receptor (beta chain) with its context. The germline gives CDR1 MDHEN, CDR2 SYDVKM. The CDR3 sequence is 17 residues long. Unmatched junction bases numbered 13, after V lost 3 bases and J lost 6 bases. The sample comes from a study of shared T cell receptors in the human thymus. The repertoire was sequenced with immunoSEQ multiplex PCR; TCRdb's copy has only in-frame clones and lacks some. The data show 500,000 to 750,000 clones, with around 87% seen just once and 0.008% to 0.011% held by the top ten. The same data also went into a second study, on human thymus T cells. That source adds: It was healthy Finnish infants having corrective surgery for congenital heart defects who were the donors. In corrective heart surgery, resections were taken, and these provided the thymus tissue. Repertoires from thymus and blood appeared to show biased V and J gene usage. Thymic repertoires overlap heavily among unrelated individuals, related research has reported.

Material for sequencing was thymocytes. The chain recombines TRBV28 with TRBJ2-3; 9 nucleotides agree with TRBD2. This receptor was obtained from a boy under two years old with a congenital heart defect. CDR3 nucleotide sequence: TGTGCCAGCAGTTTGTGGGGCTCTAGCGGGGTCTGGGATACGCAGTATTTT. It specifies CASSLWGSSGVWDTQYF.